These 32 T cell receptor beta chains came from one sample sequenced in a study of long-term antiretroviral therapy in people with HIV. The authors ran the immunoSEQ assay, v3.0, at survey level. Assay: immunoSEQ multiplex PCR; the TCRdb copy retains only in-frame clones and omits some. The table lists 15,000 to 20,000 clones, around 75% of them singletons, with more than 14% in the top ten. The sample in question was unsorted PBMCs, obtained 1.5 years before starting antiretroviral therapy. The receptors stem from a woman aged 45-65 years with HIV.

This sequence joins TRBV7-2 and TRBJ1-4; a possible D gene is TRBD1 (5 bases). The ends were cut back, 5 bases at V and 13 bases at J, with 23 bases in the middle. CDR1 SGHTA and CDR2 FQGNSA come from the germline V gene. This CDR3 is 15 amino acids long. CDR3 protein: CASSPGGGVKVRLFF. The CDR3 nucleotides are TGTGCCAGCAGCCCCGGTGGGGGGGTTAAGGTTAGACTGTTTTTT.

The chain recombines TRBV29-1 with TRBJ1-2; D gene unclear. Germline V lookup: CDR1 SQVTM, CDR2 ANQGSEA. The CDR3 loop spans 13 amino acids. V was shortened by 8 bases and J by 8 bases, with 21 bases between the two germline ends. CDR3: CSTLVSGSSGYTF. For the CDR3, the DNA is TGCAGCACCCTTGTGAGCGGTTCAAGCGGCTACACCTTC.

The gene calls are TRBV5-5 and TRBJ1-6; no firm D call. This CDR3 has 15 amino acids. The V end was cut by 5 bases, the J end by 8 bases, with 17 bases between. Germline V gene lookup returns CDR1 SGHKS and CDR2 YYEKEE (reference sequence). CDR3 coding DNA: TGTGCCAGCAGGGGAGTCTCGGGTTTTGATTCACCCCTCCACTTT. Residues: CASRGVSGFDSPLHF.

The CDR3 protein is CASREAASQETQYF. The CDR3 DNA reads TGTGCCAGCCGAGAGGCTGCCAGTCAAGAGACCCAGTACTTC. This rearrangement joins TRBV7-8 to TRBJ2-5; D not certain. The ends were cut back, 8 bases at V and 2 bases at J, with 15 bases in the middle. There are 14 residues in the CDR3. CDR1 is SGHVS, CDR2 FQNEAQ, per germline.

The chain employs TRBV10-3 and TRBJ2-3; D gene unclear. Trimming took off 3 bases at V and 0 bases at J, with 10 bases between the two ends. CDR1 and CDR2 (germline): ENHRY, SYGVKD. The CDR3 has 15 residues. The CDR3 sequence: CAISDPRSSTDTQYF. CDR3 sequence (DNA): TGTGCCATCAGTGACCCACGGTCTAGCACAGATACGCAGTATTTT.

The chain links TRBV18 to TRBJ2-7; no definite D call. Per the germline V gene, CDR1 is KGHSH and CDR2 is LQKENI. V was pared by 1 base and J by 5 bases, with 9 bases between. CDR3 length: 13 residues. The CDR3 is CASSPLRKDEQYF. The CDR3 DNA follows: TGTGCCAGCTCACCACTCAGGAAAGACGAGCAGTACTTC.

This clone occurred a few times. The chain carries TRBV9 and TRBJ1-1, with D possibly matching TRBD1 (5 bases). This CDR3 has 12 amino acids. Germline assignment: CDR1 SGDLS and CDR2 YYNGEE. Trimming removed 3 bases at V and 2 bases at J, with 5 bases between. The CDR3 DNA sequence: TGTGCCAGCAGCGGGGGCAACACTGAAGCTTTCTTT. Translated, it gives CASSGGNTEAFF.

CDR3 DNA: TGTGCCAGCAGCGTAGAGGACGGTAACTATGGCTACACCTTC. Protein product: CASSVEDGNYGYTF. The rearrangement links TRBV9 to TRBJ1-2; D ambiguous. This CDR3 is built from 14 residues. Trimming removed 0 bases from V and 1 base from J, with 7 bases in between. The V gene's germline CDR1 is SGDLS and CDR2 YYNGEE.

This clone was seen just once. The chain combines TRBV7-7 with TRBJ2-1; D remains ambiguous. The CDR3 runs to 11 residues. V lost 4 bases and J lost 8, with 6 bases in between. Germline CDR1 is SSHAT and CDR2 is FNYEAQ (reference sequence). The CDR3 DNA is TGTGCCAGCAGCTCCGGGTATGAGCAGTTCTTC. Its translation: CASSSGYEQFF.

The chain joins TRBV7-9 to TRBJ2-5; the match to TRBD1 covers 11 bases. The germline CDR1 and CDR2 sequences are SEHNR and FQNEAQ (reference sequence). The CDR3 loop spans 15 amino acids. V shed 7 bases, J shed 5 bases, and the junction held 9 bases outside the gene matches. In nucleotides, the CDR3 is TGTGCCAGCACCACCGGGACAGGGGGTTTGGAGACCCAGTACTTC. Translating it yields CASTTGTGGLETQYF.

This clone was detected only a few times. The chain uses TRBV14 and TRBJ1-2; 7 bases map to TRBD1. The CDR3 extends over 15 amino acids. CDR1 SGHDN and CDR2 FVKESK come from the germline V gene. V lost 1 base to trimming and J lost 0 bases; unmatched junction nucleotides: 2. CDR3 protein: CASSQADRPNYGYTF. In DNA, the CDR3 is TGTGCCAGCAGCCAAGCGGACAGGCCTAACTATGGCTACACCTTC.

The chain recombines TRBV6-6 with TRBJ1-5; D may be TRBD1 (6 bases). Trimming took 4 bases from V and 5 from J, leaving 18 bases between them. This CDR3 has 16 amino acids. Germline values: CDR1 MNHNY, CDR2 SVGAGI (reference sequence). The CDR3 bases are TGTGCCAGCAGTTCGTCGCAGGGGAGAGCGGATCAGCCCCAGCATTTT. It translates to CASSSSQGRADQPQHF.

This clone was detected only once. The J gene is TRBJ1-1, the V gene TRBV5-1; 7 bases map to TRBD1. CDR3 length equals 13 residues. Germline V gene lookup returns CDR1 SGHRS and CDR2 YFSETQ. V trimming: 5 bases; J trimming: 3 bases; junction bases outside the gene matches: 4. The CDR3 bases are TGCGCCAGCAGATATACAGGGGACACTGAAGCTTTCTTT. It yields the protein CASRYTGDTEAFF.

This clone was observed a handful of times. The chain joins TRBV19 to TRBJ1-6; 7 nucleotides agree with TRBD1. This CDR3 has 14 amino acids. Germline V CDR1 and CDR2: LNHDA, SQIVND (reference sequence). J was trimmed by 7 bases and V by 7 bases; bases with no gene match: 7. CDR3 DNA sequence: TGTGCCAGTACCTGGGACAGCCTAAATTCACCCCTCCACTTT. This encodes CASTWDSLNSPLHF.

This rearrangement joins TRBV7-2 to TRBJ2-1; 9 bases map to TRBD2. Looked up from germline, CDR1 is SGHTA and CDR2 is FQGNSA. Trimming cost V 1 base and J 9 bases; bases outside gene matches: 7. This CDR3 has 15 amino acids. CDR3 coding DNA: TGTGCCAGCAGCTTAGGCGGGGGGGCTGGGAGTGAGCAGTTCTTC. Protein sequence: CASSLGGGAGSEQFF.

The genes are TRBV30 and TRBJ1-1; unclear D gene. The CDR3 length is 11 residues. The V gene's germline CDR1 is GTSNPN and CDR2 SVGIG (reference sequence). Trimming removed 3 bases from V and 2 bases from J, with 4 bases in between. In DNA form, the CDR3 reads TGTGCCTGGAGCAAAAACACTGAAGCTTTCTTT. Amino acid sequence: CAWSKNTEAFF.

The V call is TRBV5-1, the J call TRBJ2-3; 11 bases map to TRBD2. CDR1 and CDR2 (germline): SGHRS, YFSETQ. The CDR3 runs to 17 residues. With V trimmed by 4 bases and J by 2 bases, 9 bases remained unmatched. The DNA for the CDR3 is TGCGCCAGCAGCACCCGATTAGCGGGGGGGTACACAGATACGCAGTATTTT. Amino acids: CASSTRLAGGYTDTQYF.

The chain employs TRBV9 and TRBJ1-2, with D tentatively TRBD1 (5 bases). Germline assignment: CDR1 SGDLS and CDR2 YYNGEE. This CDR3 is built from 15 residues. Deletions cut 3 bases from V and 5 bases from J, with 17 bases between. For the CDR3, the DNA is TGTGCCAGCAGCGCTTCTTCCGGGACTCGTTATGGCTACACCTTC. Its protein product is CASSASSGTRYGYTF.

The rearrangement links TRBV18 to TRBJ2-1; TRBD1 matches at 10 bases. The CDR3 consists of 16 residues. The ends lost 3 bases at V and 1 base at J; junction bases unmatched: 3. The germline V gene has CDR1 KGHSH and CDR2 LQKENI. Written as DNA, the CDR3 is TGTGCCAGCTCACCGATGGGACAGGGGTCCTACAATGAGCAGTTCTTC. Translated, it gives CASSPMGQGSYNEQFF.

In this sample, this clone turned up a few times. DNA for the CDR3: TGTGCCAGCAGTTTACTACTATCACAGAACACTGAAGCTTTCTTT. Its protein is CASSLLLSQNTEAFF. V gene TRBV28 combines with J gene TRBJ1-1; D not certain. From germline, CDR1 is MDHEN and CDR2 SYDVKM. This CDR3 region has 15 residues. V was trimmed by 2 bases and J by 1 base, leaving 11 bases between them.

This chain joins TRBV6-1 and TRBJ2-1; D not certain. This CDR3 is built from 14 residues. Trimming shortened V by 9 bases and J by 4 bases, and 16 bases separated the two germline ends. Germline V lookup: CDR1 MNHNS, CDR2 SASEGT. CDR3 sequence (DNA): TGTGCCAGTAGTACCAGTCAAATTTACAATGAGCAGTTCTTC. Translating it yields CASSTSQIYNEQFF.

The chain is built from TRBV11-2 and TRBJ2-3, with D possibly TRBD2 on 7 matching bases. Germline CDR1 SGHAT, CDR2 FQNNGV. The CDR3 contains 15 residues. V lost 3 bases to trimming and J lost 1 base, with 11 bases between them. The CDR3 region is CASSFRGGRTDTQYF. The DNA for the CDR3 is TGTGCCAGCAGCTTTAGGGGGGGCCGCACAGATACGCAGTATTTT.

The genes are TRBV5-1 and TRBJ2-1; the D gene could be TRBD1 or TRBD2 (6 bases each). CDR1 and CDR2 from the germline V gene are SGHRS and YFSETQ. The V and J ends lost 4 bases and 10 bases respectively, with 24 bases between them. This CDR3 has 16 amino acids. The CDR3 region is CASSMGGPSGTSEQFF. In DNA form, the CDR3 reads TGCGCCAGCAGCATGGGGGGCCCCTCCGGCACCAGCGAGCAGTTCTTC.

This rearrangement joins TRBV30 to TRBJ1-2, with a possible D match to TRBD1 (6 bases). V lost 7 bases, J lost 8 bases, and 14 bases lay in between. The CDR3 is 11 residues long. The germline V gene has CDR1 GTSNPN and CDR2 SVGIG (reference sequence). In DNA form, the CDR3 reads TGTGCCTCTCTCTGGGGGCTCGGCTACACCTTC. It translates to CASLWGLGYTF.

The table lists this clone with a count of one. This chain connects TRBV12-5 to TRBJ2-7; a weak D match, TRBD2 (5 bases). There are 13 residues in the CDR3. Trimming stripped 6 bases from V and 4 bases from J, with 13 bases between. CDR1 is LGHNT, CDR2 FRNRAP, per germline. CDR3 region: CASGDYPLYEQYV. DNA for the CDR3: TGTGCTAGTGGCGACTATCCACTATACGAGCAGTACGTC.

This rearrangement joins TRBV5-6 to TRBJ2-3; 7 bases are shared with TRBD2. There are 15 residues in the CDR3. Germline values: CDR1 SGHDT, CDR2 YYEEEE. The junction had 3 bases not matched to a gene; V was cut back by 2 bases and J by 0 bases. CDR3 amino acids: CASSFPSGSTDTQYF. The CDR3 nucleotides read TGTGCCAGCAGCTTCCCTAGCGGTAGCACAGATACGCAGTATTTT. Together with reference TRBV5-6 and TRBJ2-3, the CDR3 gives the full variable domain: DAGVTQSPTHLIKTRGQQVTLRCSPKSGHDTVSWYQQALGQGPQFIFQYYEEEERQRGNFPDRFSGHQFPNYSSELNVNALLLGDSALYLCASSFPSGSTDTQYFGPGTRLTVL.

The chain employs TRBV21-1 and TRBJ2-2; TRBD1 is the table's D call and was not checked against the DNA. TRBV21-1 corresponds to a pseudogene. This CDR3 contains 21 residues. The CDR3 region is CASSNLKGGRDRGSWTGELFF. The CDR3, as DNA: TGTGCCAGCAGCAACCTCAAGGGGGGCCGGGACAGGGGAAGTTGGACCGGGGAGCTGTTTTTT.

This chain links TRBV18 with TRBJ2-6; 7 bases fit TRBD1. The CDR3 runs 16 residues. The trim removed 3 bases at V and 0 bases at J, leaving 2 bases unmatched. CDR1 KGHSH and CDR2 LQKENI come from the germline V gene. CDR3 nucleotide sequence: TGTGCCAGCTCACCGGGACAGTCCTCTGGGGCCAACGTCCTGACTTTC. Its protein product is CASSPGQSSGANVLTF.

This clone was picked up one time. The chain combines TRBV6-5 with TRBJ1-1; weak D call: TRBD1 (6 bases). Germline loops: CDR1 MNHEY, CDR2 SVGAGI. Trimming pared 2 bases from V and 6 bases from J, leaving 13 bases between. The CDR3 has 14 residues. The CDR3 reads CASSYRRGAAEAFF. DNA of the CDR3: TGTGCCAGCAGTTACCGGAGGGGGGCCGCTGAAGCTTTCTTT.

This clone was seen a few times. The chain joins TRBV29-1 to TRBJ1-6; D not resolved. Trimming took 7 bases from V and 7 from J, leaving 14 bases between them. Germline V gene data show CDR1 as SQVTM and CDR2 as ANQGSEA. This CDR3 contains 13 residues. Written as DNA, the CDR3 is TGCAGCGCAGCAGGCGACGGGAATTCACCCCTCCACTTT. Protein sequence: CSAAGDGNSPLHF.

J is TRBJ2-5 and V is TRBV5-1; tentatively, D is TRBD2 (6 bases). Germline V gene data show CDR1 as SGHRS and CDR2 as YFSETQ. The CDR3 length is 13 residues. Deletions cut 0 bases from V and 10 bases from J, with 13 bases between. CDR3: CASSLVGGEVQYF. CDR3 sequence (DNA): TGCGCCAGCAGCTTGGTCGGCGGGGAGGTCCAGTACTTC.

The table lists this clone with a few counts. CDR3 sequence reads: CASSTEVRVTGELFF. CDR3 sequence (DNA): TGTGCCAGCTCCACAGAAGTTCGCGTCACCGGGGAGCTGTTTTTT. This chain uses TRBV5-6 with TRBJ2-2; no reliable D call. The CDR3 covers 15 residues. The germline V and J ends were trimmed by 7 bases and 4 bases, with 17 bases remaining between them. Germline CDR1 reads SGHDT; CDR2 reads YYEEEE.